This T cell receptor (beta chain) derives from a study of T cells in Graves' hyperthyroidism and ophthalmopathy. Broader study findings: Among clonotypes expanded in thyroid above 0.001, most were also found in blood.

This clonotype was detected ten times or more. Its specificity is not known. Patients were excluded because of uncontrolled infection, other autoimmune disease, pregnancy or lactation. Clinicians diagnosed patients from clinical symptoms, serum thyroxine and TRAb, thyroid ultrasound and orbital computed tomography. Looked up from germline, CDR1 is MNHNS and CDR2 is SASEGT. V shed 7 bases and J shed 4 bases, with 16 bases lying between them. The CDR3 is 14 residues long. Amplification targeted TCR beta CDR3 regions from RNA transcripts. With the HTBI primer set, the TCR CDR3 went through a first round of RT-PCR. One entry per CDR3 protein, called by TCRdb with MiXCR from the multiplex PCR reads. The data show roughly 500,000 distinct CDR3 sequences, with around 43% seen just once and about 40% held by the top ten.

The TCR sequence derives from an adult woman with Graves' disease, either hyperthyroidism or ophthalmopathy (not recorded which). The V and J genes are TRBV6-1 and TRBJ2-5; tentatively, D is TRBD1 (6 bases). Source material: peripheral blood or thyroid tissue (not recorded which). CDR3 DNA sequence: TGTGCCAGCACCGAAGGGGGTGGGAGAGAGACCCAGTACTTC. Amino acids: CASTEGGGRETQYF.